This note documents a single T cell receptor beta chain sequence. This table comes from immunoSEQ multiplex PCR, and its TCRdb copy is limited to in-frame clones, with some not included. There are 85,000 to 100,000 clones in the sample; about four fifths occur only once, and 7% to 9% lies in the top ten. Time point of the sample: baseline, week 1 (first vaccination visit). Treatment denoted: pre-vaccination baseline after standard-of-care therapy. In germline, CDR1 is SGHDT, CDR2 YYEEEE. The CDR3 is 15 amino acids. V dropped 0 bases and J dropped 4 bases, with 13 bases sitting between them. The entry originates in a study of a mutant IDH1 vaccine in newly diagnosed glioma.

Sequenced here: PBMCs, sampled from a glioma patient treated with radiotherapy, temozolomide or both. The sequence came from a man aged 35 to 55 with glioma. The chain combines TRBV5-6 with TRBJ2-5, with D perhaps matching TRBD2 (5 bases). As DNA, the CDR3 is TGTGCCAGCAGCTTGGGACTGCAGAGGGCAGAGACCCAGTACTTC. Its translation: CASSLGLQRAETQYF.